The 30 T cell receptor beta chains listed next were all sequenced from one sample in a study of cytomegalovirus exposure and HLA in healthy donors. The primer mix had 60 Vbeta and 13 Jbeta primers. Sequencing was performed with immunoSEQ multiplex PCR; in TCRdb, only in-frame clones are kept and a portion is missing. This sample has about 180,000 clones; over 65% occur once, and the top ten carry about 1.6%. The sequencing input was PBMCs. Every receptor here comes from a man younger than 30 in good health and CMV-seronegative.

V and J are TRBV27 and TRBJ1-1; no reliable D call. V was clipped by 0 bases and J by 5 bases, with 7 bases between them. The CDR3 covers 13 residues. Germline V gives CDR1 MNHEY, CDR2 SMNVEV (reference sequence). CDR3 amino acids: CASSLSEKTEAFF. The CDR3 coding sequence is TGTGCCAGCAGTTTATCGGAGAAAACTGAAGCTTTCTTT.

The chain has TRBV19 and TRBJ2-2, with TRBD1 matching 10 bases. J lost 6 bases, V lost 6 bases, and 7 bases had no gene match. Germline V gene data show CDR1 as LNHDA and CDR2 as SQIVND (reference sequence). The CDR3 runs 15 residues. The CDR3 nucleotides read TGTGCCAGTAGCCTTGGGACAGGGGCCCCCGGGGAGCTGTTTTTT. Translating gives CASSLGTGAPGELFF. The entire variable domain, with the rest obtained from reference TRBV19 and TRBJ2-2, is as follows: DGGITQSPKYLFRKEGQNVTLSCEQNLNHDAMYWYRQDPGQGLRLIYYSQIVNDFQKGDIAEGYSVSREKKESFPLTVTSAQKNPTAFYLCASSLGTGAPGELFFGEGSRLTVL.

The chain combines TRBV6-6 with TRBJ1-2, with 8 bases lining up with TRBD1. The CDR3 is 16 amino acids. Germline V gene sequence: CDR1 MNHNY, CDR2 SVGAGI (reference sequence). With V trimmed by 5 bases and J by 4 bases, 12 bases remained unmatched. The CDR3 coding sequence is TGTGCCAGCAGTGTAGACAGGGGCCGCCCCCCCTATGGCTACACCTTC. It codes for CASSVDRGRPPYGYTF.

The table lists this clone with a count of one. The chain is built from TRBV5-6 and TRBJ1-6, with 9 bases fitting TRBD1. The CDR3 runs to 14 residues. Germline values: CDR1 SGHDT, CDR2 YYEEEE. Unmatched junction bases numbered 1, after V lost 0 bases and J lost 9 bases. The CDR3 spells CASSLGTGASPLHF. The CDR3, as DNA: TGTGCCAGCAGCTTGGGGACAGGGGCTTCACCCCTCCACTTT.

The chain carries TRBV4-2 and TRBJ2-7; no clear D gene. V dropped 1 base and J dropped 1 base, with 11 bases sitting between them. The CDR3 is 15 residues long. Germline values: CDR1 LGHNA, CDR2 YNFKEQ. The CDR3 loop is CASSQVAGLSYEQYF. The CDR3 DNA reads TGTGCCAGCAGCCAAGTTGCAGGCTTATCCTACGAGCAGTACTTC.

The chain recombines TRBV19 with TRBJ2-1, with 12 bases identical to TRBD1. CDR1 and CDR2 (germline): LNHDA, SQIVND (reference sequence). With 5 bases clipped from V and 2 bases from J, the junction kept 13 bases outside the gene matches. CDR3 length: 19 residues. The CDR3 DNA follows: TGTGCCAGTAGTTCAACCGGGACAGGGGGCTGGAGAACCTACAATGAGCAGTTCTTC. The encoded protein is CASSSTGTGGWRTYNEQFF.

In nucleotides, the CDR3 is TGTGCCAGCAGTGAACAGGGTAACGAGCAGTACTTC. It codes for CASSEQGNEQYF. The rearrangement links TRBV6-5 to TRBJ2-7; a weak D match, TRBD1 (6 bases). This CDR3 region has 12 residues. The V and J ends lost 5 bases and 5 bases respectively, with 10 bases between them. Germline loops: CDR1 MNHEY, CDR2 SVGAGI.

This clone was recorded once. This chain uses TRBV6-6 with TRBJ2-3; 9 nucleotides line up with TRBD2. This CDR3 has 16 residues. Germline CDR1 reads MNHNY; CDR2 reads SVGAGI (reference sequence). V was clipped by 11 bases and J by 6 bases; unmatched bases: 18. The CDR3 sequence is CAAWRTSAIGSDTQYF. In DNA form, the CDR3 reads TGTGCCGCTTGGAGGACTAGCGCCATAGGGTCGGATACGCAGTATTTT.

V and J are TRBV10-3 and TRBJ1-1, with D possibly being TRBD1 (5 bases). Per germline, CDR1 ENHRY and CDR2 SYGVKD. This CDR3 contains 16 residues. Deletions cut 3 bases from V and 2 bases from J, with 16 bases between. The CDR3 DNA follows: TGTGCCATCAGTGATTACCCTGACAGTTACAACACTGAAGCTTTCTTT. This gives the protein CAISDYPDSYNTEAFF.

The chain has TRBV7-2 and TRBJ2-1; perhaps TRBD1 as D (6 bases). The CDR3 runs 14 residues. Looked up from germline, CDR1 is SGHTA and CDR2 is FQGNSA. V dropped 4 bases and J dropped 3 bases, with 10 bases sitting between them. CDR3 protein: CASSSRQVYNEQFF. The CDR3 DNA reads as TGTGCCAGCAGCTCCAGACAGGTCTACAATGAGCAGTTCTTC.

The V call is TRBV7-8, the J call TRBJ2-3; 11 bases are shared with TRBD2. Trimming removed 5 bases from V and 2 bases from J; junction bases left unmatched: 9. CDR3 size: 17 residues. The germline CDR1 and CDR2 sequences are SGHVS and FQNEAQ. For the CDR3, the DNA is TGTGCCAGCAGCATATCCGGGACTAGCGGAATCACAGATACGCAGTATTTT. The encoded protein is CASSISGTSGITDTQYF.

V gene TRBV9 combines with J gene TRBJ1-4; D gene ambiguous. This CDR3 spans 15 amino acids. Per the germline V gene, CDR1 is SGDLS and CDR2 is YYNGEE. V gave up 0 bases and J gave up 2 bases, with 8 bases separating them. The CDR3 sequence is CASSVDSTTNEKLFF. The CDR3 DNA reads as TGTGCCAGCAGCGTAGACAGTACGACTAATGAAAAACTGTTTTTT.

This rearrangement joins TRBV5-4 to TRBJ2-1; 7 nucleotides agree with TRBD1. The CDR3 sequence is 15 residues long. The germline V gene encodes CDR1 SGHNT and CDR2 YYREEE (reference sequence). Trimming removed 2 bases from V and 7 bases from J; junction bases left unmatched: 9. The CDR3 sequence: CASSFEGASGNEQFF. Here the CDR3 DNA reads TGTGCCAGCAGCTTTGAGGGGGCTTCGGGGAATGAGCAGTTCTTC.

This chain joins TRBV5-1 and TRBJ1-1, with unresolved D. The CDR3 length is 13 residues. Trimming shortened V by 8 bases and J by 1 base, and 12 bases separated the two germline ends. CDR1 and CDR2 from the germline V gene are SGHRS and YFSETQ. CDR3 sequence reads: CASRSGENTEAFF. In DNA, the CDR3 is TGCGCCAGTCGCTCGGGAGAGAACACTGAAGCTTTCTTT.

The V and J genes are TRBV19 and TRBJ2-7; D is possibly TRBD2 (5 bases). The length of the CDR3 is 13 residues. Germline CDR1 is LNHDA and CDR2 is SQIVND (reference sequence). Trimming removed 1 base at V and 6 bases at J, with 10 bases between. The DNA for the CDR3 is TGTGCCAGTAGTATAGTCACGGGGAGCGAGCAGTACTTC. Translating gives CASSIVTGSEQYF.

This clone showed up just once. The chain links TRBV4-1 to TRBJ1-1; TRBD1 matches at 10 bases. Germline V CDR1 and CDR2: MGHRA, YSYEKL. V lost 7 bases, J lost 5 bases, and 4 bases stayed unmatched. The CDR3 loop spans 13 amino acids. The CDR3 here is CASKGQGYTEAFF. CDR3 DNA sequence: TGCGCCAGCAAGGGACAGGGGTATACTGAAGCTTTCTTT.

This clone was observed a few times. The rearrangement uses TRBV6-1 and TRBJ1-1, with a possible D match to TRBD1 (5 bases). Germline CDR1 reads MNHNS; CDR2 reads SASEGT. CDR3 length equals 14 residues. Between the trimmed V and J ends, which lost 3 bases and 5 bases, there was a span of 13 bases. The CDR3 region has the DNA TGTGCCAGCAGTGATCCGGGGGGACGAACTGAAGCTTTCTTT. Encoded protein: CASSDPGGRTEAFF.

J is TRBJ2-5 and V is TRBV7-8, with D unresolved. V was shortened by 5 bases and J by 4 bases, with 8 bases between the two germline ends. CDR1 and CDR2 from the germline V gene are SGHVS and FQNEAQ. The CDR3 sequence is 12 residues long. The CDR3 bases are TGTGCCAGCAGCGCGAAACGAGAGACCCAGTACTTC. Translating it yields CASSAKRETQYF.

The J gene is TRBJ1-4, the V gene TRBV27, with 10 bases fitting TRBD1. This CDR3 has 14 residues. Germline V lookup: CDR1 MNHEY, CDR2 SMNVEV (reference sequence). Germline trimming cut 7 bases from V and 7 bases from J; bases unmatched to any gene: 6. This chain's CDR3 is CASNRQGASEKLFF. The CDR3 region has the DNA TGTGCCAGCAACCGACAGGGGGCGAGTGAAAAACTGTTTTTT.

The CDR3 sequence: CASSFSGTQYF. CDR3 bases: TGTGCCAGCAGCTTCAGTGGGACCCAGTACTTC. The genes are TRBV5-6 and TRBJ2-5; D remains ambiguous. CDR3 size: 11 residues. The germline V and J ends were trimmed by 2 bases and 7 bases, with 6 bases remaining between them. Germline V lookup: CDR1 SGHDT, CDR2 YYEEEE.

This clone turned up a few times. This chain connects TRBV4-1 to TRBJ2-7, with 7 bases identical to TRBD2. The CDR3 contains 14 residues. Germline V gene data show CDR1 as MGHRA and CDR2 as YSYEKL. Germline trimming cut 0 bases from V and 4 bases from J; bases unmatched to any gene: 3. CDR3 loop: CASSQDWGGYEQYF. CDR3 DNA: TGCGCCAGCAGCCAAGATTGGGGGGGTTACGAGCAGTACTTC.

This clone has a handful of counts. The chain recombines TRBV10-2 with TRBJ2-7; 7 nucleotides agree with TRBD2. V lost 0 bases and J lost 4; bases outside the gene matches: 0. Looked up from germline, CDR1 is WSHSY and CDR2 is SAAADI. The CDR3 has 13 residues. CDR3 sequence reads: CASSESRGYEQYF. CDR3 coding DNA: TGCGCCAGCAGTGAGTCGCGGGGGTACGAGCAGTACTTC.

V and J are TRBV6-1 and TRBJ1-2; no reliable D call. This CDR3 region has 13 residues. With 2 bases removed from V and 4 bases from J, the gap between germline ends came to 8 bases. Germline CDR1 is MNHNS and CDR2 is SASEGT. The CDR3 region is CASSERFSYGYTF. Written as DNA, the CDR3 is TGTGCCAGCAGTGAACGTTTTTCCTATGGCTACACCTTC.

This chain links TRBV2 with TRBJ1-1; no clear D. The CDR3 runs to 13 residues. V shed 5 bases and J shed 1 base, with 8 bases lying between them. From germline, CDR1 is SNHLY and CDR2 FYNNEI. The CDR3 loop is CASSTKPNTEAFF. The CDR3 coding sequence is TGTGCCAGCAGTACCAAGCCGAACACTGAAGCTTTCTTT. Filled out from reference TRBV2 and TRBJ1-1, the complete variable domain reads EPEVTQTPSHQVTQMGQEVILRCVPISNHLYFYWYRQILGQKVEFLVSFYNNEISEKSEIFDDQFSVERPDGSNFTLKIRSTKLEDSAMYFCASSTKPNTEAFFGQGTRLTVV.

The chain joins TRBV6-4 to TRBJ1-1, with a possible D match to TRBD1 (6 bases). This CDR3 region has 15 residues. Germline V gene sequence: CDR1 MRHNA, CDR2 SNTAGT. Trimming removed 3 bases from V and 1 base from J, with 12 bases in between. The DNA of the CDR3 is TGTGCCAGCAGTGAGTTGGCAGGGGAGAACACTGAAGCTTTCTTT. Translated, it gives CASSELAGENTEAFF.

The CDR3 reads CASSGHGNQPQHF. Here the CDR3 DNA reads TGTGCCAGCAGCGGACACGGCAATCAGCCCCAGCATTTT. V is TRBV2 and J is TRBJ1-5; the D gene is possibly TRBD1 (5 bases). The CDR3 totals 13 residues. The germline V gene has CDR1 SNHLY and CDR2 FYNNEI. V lost 6 bases and J lost 2, with 8 bases in between.

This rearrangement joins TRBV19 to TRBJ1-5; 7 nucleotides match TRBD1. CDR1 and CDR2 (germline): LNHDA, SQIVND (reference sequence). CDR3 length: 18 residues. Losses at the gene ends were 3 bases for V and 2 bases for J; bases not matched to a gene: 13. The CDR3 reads CASSMGWAGGTGNQPQHF. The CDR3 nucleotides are TGTGCCAGTAGTATGGGTTGGGCAGGGGGTACGGGCAATCAGCCCCAGCATTTT.

The CDR3 DNA reads TGTGCCAGCAGTTTGGGTGAGGGTCCGGGAGAGACCCAGTACTTC. It translates to CASSLGEGPGETQYF. The chain combines TRBV28 with TRBJ2-5; the D gene is possibly TRBD2 (5 bases). Germline V gives CDR1 MDHEN, CDR2 SYDVKM. The V and J ends lost 3 bases and 4 bases respectively, with 15 bases between them. The CDR3 contains 15 residues.

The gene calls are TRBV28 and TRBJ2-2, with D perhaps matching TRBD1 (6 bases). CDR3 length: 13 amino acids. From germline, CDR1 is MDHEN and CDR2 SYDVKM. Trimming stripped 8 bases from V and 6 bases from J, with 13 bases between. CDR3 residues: CASGGQRSGELFF. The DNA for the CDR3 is TGTGCCAGCGGCGGACAGCGCTCCGGGGAGCTGTTTTTT.

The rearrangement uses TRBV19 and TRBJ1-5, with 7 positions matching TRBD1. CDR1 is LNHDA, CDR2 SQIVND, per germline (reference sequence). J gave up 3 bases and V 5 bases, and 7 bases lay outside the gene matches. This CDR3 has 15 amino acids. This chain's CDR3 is CASSVDRTLNQPQHF. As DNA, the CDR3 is TGTGCCAGTAGTGTGGACAGGACCCTCAATCAGCCCCAGCATTTT.